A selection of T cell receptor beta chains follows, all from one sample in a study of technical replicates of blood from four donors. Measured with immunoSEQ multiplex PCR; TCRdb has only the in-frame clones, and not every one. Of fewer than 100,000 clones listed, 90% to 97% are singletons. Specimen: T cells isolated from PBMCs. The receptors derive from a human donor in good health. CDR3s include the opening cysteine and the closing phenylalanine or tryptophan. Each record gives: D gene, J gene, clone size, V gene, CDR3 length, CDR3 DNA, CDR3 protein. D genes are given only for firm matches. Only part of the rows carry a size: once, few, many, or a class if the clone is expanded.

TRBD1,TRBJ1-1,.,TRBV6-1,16,TGTGCCAGCAGTGAACCCCGGACAGGGAGAGACACTGAAGCTTTCTTT,CASSEPRTGRDTEAFF
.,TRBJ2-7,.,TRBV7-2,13,TGTGCCAGCAGCTTACCTAGCTCCTACGAGCAGTACTTC,CASSLPSSYEQYF
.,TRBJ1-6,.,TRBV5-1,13,TGCGCCAGCAGCTTACGGACCGTAGGGGCCCTCCACTTT,CASSLRTVGALHF
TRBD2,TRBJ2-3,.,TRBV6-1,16,TGTGCCAGCAGTGGCCTGACTAGCGGGAGCACAGATACGCAGTATTTT,CASSGLTSGSTDTQYF
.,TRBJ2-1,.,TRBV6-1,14,TGTGCCACCGTCGTCAGGGCGTCCTACAATGAGCAGTTCTTC,CATVVRASYNEQFF
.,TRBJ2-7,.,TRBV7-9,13,TGTGCCAGCAGCTTAGCGGCGGAATACGAGCAGTACTTC,CASSLAAEYEQYF
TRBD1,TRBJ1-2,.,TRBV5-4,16,TGTGCCAGCAGCTTAACCCCTCCGGGACAGGGAGGTGCCTACACCTTC,CASSLTPPGQGGAYTF
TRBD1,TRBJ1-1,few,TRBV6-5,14,TGTGCCAGCAGTTATGACAGGGTGAACACTGAAGCTTTCTTT,CASSYDRVNTEAFF
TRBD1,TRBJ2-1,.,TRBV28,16,TGTGCCAGCAGTAGAAACAGGGGGATCTCCTACAATGAGCAGTTCTTC,CASSRNRGISYNEQFF
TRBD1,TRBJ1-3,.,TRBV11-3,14,TGTGCCAGCAGCTTTACAGGGGCTGGAAACACCATATATTTT,CASSFTGAGNTIYF
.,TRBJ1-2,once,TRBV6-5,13,TGTGCCAGCAGTCCCGCGGATGAGTATGGCTACACCTTC,CASSPADEYGYTF
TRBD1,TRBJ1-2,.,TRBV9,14,TGTGCCAGCAGCGGACACACAGGGGCTGAGGGCTACACCTTC,CASSGHTGAEGYTF
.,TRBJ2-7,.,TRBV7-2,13,TGTGCCAGCAGCTGGGGCGGGAACTACGAGCAGTACTTC,CASSWGGNYEQYF
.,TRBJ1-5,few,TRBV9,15,TGTGCCAGCAGCGTAGAGGGGGTCCGAAATCAGCCCCAGCATTTT,CASSVEGVRNQPQHF
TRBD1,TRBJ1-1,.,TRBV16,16,TGTGCCAGCAGCCAATCTACAGGGGTTATGAACACTGAAGCTTTCTTT,CASSQSTGVMNTEAFF
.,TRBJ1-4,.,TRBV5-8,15,TGTGCCAGCAGCCGCTCTGGGACAAAAAATGAAAAACTGTTTTTT,CASSRSGTKNEKLFF
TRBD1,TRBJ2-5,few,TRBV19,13,TGTGCCAGTAGCACAGGGGGTAGGGAGACCCAGTACTTC,CASSTGGRETQYF
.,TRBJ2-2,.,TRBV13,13,TGTGCCAGCAGTCGTCTTTCGGTCGGGGAGCTGTTTTTT,CASSRLSVGELFF
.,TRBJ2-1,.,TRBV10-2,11,TGCGCCAGCAGTGAGGCGGGAAAGCAGTTCTTC,CASSEAGKQFF
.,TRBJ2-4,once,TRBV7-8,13,TGTGCCAGCAGCTTAGGGAGAGACCGCGGGCAGTACTTC,CASSLGRDRGQYF
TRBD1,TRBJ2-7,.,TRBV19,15,TGTGCCAGTAGTATAGTTCGGACAGGCGACTACGAGCAGTACTTC,CASSIVRTGDYEQYF
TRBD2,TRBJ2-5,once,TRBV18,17,TGTGCCAGCTCAACAGGAGGACTAGCGGGGGCCAAGGAGACCCAGTACTTC,CASSTGGLAGAKETQYF
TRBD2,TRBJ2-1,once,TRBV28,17,TGTGCCAGCAGTTTATCCCTCGGGGGGGGTACCTACAATGAGCAGTTCTTC,CASSLSLGGGTYNEQFF
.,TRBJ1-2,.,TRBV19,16,TGTGCCAGTAGTATTCCAAGCGCCGGGATCCTCTATGGCTACACCTTC,CASSIPSAGILYGYTF
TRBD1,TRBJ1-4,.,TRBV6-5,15,TGTGCCAGCAGAACTCGGGACAGGATGGCTGAAAAACTGTTTTTT,CASRTRDRMAEKLFF
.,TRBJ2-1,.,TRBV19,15,TGTGCCAGTAGTATAGAACAGGGTGATGGGGATGAGCAGTTCTTC,CASSIEQGDGDEQFF
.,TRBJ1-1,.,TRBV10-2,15,TGCGCCAGCAGTGAGTCGGCGGGGACCAACACTGAAGCTTTCTTT,CASSESAGTNTEAFF
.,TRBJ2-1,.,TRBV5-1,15,TGCGCCAGCAGCCGCGGACAGACCTCTGGGGATGAGCAGTTCTTC,CASSRGQTSGDEQFF
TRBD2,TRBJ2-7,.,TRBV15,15,TGTGCCACCAGTTCGGACGGGGGGAGCTCCTACGAGCAGTACTTC,CATSSDGGSSYEQYF
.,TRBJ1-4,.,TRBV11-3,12,TGTGCCAGCAGCCAACAGGGTTCAAAACTGTTTTTT,CASSQQGSKLFF
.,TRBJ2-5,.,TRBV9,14,TGTGCCAGCAGCGTAGGAATCCGGGAAGAGACCCAGTACTTC,CASSVGIREETQYF
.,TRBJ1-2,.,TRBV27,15,TGTGCCAGCAGTACGATGGGGACAAGTATAAATGGCTACACCTTC,CASSTMGTSINGYTF
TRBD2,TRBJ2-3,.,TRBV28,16,TGTGCCAGCATCGCCGGGACTAGCTTTGGAACAGATACGCAGTATTTT,CASIAGTSFGTDTQYF
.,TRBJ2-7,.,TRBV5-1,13,TGCGCCAGCAGCCCTAATAAGCCCTACGAGCAGTACTTC,CASSPNKPYEQYF
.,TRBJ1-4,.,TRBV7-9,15,TGTGCCAGCAGCTTAGTCCAGGGGCTGGGGGAAAAACTGTTTTTT,CASSLVQGLGEKLFF
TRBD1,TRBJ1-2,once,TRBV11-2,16,TGTGCCAGCAGCTTAGTCGGGACAGGAGCTAACTATGGCTACACCTTC,CASSLVGTGANYGYTF
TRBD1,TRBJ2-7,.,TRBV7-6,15,TGTGCCAGCAGCAAGGACAGGGCATGGGCCTACGAGCAGTACTTC,CASSKDRAWAYEQYF
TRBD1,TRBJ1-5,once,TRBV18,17,TGTGCCAGCTCACCACCGAAAACAGGGGGGTCCAATCAGCCCCAGCATTTT,CASSPPKTGGSNQPQHF
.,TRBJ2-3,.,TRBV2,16,TGTGCCAGCAGTGATTATGGTCTAGGTTACACAGATACGCAGTATTTT,CASSDYGLGYTDTQYF
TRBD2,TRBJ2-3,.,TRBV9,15,TGTGCCAGCAGCGGGCGGGGGGGAAGCACAGATACGCAGTATTTT,CASSGRGGSTDTQYF
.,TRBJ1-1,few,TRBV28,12,TGTGCCAGCAGTTTCCTGGACAAGGAAGCTTTCTTT,CASSFLDKEAFF
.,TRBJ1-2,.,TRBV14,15,TGTGCCAGCAGCCAATCGTTCGACAGCTACTATGGCTACACCTTC,CASSQSFDSYYGYTF
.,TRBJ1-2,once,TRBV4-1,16,TGCGCCAGCAGCCAAGTGGCCAGGGGATACCTCTATGGCTACACCTTC,CASSQVARGYLYGYTF
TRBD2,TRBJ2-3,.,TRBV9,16,TGTGCCAGCAGCGTAGGGACTAGCGGGGGGGGTGATACGCAGTATTTT,CASSVGTSGGGDTQYF
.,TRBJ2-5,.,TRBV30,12,TGTGCCTGGAGTTTAAACCAAGAGACCCAGTACTTC,CAWSLNQETQYF